At least ten counts were recorded for the clone carrying this TCR beta chain. Antigen: not known. TCRdb re-derived calls from the 5' RACE reads in MiXCR, one entry per CDR3 protein. In the table there are about 120,000 distinct CDR3 sequences, roughly 3.2% of which are singletons. V was clipped by 6 bases and J by 7 bases, with 16 bases between them. CDR3 size: 15 residues. The sample comes from a study of neurological immune-mediated disorders. Findings and caveats of the study: Subjects shared no identical expanded-clone CDR3 amino acid sequences, suggesting private TCR-beta repertoires in all groups.

This sequence joins TRBV12-3 or TRBV12-4 and TRBJ1-6, with D perhaps matching TRBD1 (5 bases). This receptor was taken from a woman aged 25 to 39 with multiple sclerosis. The sequenced sample consisted of PBMCs. The CDR3: CASRPGTPGNSPLHF. CDR3 nucleotides: TGTGCCAGCAGACCAGGGACCCCCGGGAATTCACCCCTCCACTTT.